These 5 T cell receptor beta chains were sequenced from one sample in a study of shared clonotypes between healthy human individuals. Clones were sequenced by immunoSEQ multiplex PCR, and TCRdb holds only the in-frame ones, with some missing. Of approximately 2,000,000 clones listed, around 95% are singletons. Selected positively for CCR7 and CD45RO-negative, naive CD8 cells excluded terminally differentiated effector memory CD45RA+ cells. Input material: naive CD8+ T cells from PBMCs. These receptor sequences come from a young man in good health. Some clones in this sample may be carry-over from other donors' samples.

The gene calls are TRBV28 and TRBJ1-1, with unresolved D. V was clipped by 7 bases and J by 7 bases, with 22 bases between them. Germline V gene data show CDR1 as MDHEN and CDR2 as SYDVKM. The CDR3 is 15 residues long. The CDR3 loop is CASKAHGLRNYEAFF. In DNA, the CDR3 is TGTGCCAGCAAGGCCCACGGGCTGCGGAACTATGAAGCTTTCTTT.

As DNA, the CDR3 is TGTGCCAGCAGGGGCATGGGACAGGGAGTATACAATGAGCAGTTCTTC. Translated: CASRGMGQGVYNEQFF. The J gene is TRBJ2-1, the V gene TRBV6-6, with TRBD1 identical over 9 bases. This CDR3 spans 16 amino acids. Germline CDR1 reads MNHNY; CDR2 reads SVGAGI (reference sequence). Losses at the gene ends were 6 bases for V and 4 bases for J; bases not matched to a gene: 10.

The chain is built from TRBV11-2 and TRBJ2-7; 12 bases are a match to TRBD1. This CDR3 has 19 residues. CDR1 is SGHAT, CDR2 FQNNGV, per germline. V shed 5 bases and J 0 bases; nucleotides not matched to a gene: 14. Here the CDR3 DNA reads TGTGCCAGCAGCGACTGGGCCGGGACAGGGGGCGAAGGCTCCTACGAGCAGTACTTC. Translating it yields CASSDWAGTGGEGSYEQYF.

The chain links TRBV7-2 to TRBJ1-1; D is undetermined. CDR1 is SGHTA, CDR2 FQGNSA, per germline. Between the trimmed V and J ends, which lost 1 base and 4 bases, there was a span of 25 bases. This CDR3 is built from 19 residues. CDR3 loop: CASSLGEGYTIIAGTEAFF. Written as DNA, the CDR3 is TGTGCCAGCAGCTTAGGAGAGGGATACACCATCATCGCGGGCACTGAAGCTTTCTTT. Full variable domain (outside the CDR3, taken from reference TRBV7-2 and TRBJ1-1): GAGVSQSPSNKVTEKGKDVELRCDPISGHTALYWYRQSLGQGLEFLIYFQGNSAPDKSGLPSDRFSAERTGGSVSTLTIQRTQQEDSAVYLCASSLGEGYTIIAGTEAFFGQGTRLTVV.

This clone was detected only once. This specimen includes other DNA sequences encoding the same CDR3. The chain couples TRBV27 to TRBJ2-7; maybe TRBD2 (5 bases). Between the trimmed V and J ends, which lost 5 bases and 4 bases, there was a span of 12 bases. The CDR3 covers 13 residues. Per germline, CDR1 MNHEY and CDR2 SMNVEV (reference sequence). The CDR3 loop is CASSPTGVYEQYF. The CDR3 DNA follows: TGTGCCAGCAGTCCTACCGGGGTTTACGAGCAGTACTTC.